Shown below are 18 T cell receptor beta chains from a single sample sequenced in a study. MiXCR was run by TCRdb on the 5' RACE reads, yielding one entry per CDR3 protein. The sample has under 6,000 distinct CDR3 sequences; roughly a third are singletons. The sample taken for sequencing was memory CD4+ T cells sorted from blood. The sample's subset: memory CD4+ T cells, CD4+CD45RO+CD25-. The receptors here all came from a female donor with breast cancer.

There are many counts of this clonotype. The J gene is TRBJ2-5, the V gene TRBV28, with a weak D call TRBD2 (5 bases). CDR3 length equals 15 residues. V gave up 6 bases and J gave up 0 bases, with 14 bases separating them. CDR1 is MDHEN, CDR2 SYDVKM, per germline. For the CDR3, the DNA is TGTGCCAGCAGATCAAAGGGAGACAACCAAGAGACCCAGTACTTC. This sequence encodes CASRSKGDNQETQYF.

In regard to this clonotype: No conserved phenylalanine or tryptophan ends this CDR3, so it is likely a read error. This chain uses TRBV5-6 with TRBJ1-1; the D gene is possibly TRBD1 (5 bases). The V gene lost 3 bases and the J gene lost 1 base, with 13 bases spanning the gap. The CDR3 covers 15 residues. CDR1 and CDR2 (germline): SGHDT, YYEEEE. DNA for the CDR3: TGTGCCAGCAGCTCTGTTCGGGGGGGGAACACTGAAGCTTTCCTT. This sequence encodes CASSSVRGGNTEAFL.

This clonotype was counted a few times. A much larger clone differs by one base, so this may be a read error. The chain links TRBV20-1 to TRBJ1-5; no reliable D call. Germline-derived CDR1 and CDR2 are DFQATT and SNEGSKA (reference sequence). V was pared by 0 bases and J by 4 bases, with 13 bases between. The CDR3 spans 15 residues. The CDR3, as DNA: TGCAGTGCTAGAGACGAAGATCTAGTAAATCAGCCCCAGCATTTT. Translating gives CSARDEDLVNQPQHF.

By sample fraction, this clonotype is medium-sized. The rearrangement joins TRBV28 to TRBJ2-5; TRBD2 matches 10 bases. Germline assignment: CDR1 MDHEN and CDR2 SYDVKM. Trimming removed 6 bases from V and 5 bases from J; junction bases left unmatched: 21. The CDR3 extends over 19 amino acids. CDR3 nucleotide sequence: TGTGCCAGCAGCCGCGAGCGGGGGGGGCCTTCCCCTATGAGTGAGACCCAGTACTTC. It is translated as CASSRERGGPSPMSETQYF. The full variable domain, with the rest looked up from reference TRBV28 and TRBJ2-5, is DVKVTQSSRYLVKRTGEKVFLECVQDMDHENMFWYRQDPGLGLRLIYFSYDVKMKEKGDIPEGYSVSREKKERFSLILESASTNQTSMYLCASSRERGGPSPMSETQYFGPGTRLLVL.

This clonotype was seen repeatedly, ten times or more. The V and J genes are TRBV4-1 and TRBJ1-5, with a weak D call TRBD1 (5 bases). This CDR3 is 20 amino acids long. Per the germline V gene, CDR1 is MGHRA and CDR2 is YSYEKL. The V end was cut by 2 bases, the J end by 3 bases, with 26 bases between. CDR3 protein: CASSQLWFGGGESTNQPQHF. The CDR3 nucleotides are TGCGCCAGCAGCCAACTTTGGTTCGGGGGAGGAGAAAGTACCAATCAGCCCCAGCATTTT.

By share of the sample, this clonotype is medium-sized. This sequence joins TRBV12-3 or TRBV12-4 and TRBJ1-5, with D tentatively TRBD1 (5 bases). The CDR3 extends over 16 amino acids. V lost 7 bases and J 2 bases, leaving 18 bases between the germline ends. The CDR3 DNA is TGTGCCAGCACCAAGGGGTCATTTGGAGGCAATCAGCCCCAGCATTTT. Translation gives CASTKGSFGGNQPQHF.

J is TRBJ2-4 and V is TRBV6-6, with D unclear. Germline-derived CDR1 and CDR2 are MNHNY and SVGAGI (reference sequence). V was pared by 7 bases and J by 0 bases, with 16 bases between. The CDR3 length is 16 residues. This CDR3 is CASIPGPALAKNIQYF. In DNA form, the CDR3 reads TGTGCCAGCATACCTGGACCGGCCCTAGCCAAAAACATTCAGTACTTC.

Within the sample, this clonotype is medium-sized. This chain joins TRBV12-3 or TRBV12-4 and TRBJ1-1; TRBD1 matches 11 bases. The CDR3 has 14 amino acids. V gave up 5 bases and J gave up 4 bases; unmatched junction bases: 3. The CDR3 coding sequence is TGTGCCAGCAGTCCCGGGACAGGGGGCACTGAAGCTTTCTTT. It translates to CASSPGTGGTEAFF.

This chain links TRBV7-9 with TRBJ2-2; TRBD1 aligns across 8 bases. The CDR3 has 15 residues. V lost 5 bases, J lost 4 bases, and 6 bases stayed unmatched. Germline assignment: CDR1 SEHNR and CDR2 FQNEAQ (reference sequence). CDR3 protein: CASSKQGAVTGELFF. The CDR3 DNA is TGTGCCAGCAGCAAGCAGGGGGCAGTCACCGGGGAGCTGTTTTTT.

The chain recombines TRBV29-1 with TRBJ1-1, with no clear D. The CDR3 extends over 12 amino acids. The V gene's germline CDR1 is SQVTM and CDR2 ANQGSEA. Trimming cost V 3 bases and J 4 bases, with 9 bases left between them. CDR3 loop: CSVDTRSTEAFF. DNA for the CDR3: TGCAGCGTTGATACGCGGTCCACTGAAGCTTTCTTT. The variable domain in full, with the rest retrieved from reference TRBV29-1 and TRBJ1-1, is SAVISQKPSRDICQRGTSLTIQCQVDSQVTMMFWYRQQPGQSLTLIATANQGSEATYESGFVIDKFPISRPNLTFSTLTVSNMSPEDSSIYLCSVDTRSTEAFFGQGTRLTVV.

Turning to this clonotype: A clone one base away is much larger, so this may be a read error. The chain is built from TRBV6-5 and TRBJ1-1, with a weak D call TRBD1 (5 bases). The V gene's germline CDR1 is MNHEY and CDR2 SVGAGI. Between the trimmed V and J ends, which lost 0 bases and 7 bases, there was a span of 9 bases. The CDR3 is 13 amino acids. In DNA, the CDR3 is TGTGCCAGCAGTTACTCGCAGGGCATTGAAGCTTTCTTT. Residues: CASSYSQGIEAFF.

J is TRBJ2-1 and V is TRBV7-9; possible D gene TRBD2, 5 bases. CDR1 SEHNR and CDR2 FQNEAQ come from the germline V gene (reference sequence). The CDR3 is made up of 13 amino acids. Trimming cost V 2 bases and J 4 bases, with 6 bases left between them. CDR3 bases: TGTGCCAGCAGCTTATGGACTTACAATGAGCAGTTCTTC. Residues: CASSLWTYNEQFF.

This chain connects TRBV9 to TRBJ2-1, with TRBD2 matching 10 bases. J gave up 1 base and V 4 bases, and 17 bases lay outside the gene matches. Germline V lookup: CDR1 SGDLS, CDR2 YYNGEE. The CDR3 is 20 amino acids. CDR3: CASSPQRKGLAGESYNEQFF. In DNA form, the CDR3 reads TGTGCCAGCAGCCCCCAACGCAAAGGGCTAGCGGGAGAATCCTACAATGAGCAGTTCTTC.

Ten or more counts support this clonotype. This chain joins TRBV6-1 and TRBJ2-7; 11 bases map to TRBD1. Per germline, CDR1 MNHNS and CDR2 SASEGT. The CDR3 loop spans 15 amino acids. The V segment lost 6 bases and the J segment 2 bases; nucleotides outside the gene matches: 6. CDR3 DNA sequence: TGTGCCAGCAGAGACGGGACAGGGGGGACCTACGAGCAGTACTTC. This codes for CASRDGTGGTYEQYF.

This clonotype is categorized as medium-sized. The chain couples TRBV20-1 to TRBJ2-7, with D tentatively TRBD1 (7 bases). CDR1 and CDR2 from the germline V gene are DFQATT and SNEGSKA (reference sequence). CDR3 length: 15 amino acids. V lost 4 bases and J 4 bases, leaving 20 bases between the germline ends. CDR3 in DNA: TGCAGTGCTAACTGGCGCAGGGGGACTGATTACGAGCAGTACTTC. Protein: CSANWRRGTDYEQYF.

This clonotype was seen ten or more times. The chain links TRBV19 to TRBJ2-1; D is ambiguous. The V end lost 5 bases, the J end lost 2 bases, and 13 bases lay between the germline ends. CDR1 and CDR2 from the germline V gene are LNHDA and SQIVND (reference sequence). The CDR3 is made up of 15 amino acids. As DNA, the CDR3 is TGTGCCAGTAGTGCCTCTATCGGGCCCTACAATGAGCAGTTCTTC. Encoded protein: CASSASIGPYNEQFF.

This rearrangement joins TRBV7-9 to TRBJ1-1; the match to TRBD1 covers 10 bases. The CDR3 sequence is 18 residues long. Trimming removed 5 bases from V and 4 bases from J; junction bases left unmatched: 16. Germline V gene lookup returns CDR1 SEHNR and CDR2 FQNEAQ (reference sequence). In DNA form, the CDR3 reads TGTGCCAGCAGCCCCATACCGGGACAGGGGAAGTGGATCACTGAAGCTTTCTTT. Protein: CASSPIPGQGKWITEAFF.

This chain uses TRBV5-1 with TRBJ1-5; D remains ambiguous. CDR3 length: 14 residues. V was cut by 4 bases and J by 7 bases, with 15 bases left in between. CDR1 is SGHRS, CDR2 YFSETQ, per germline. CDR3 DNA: TGCGCCAGCAGCCCCGGTTCGGCCGGGCAGCCCCAGCATTTT. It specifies CASSPGSAGQPQHF.